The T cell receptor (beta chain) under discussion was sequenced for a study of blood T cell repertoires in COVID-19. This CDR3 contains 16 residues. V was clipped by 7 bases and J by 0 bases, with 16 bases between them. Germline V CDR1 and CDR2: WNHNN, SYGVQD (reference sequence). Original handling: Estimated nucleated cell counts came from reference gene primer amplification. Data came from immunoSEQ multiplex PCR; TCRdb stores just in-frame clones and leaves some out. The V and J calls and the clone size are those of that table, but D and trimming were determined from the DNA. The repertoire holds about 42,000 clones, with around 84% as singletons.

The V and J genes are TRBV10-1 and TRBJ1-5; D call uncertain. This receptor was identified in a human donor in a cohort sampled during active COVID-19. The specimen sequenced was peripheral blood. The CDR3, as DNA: TGCGCCAGCATGCCCCCTATCGGGGATAGCAATCAGCCCCAGCATTTT. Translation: CASMPPIGDSNQPQHF.